The clone carrying this T cell receptor beta chain has a count of ten or more. Antigen unknown. TCRdb ran MiXCR on the 5' RACE reads and lists one entry per CDR3 protein. The sample holds around 370,000 distinct CDR3 sequences; approximately 8.8% are singletons and the top ten take 8% to 9.5%. The CDR3 has 13 amino acids. The germline V gene encodes CDR1 DFQATT and CDR2 SNEGSKA (reference sequence). The V end lost 3 bases, the J end lost 1 base, and 6 bases lay between the germline ends. These data originate in a study of identical twins. Notes on the study in general: Low generation-probability sequences were in excess among twin-shared out-of-frame alpha sequences.

The chain uses TRBV20-1 and TRBJ2-2; the D is unclear. The sequence derives from a woman in her 50s in good health. The sequencing input was naive T cells sorted from blood. The CDR3 region is CSASPGNTGELFF. CDR3 coding DNA: TGCAGTGCTAGCCCAGGGAACACCGGGGAGCTGTTTTTT.